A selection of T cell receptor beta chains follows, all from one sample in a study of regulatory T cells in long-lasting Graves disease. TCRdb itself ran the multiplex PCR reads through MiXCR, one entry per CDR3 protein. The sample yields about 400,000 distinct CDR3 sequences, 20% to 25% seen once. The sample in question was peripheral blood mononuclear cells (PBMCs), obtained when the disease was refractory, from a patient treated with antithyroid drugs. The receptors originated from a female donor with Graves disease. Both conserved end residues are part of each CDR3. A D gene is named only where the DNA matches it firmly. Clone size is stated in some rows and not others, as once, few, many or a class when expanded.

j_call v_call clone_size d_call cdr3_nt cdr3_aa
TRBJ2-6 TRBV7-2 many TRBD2 TGTGCCAGCAGCAAAGAACTAGCGGGAGGGCCTGGGGCCAACGTCCTGACTTTC CASSKELAGGPGANVLTF
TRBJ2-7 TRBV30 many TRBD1 TGTGCCTGGAGAAGACAGGGCAGCTCCTACGAGCAGTACTTC CAWRRQGSSYEQYF
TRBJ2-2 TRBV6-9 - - TGTGCCAGCAGTTACGGCGGAAACACCGGGGAGCTGTTTTTT CASSYGGNTGELFF
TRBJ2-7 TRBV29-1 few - TGCAGCGTTGATCTCGGCTACGAGCAGTACTTC CSVDLGYEQYF
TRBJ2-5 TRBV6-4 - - TGTGCCGACAACAGGGAGGGGGAGACCCAGTACTTC CADNREGETQYF
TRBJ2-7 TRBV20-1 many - TGCAGTGCTAGTTCTAGCGAACCGACGACCTACGAGCAGTACTTC CSASSSEPTTYEQYF
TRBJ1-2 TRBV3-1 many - TGTGCCAGCAGCCAAGTGGGGGGGGACTACTATGGCTACACCTTC CASSQVGGDYYGYTF
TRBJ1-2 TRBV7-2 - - TGTGCCAGCAGCTTAATACCCCCCGTCCAGGGCCAACTCCTCTATGGCTACACCTTC CASSLIPPVQGQLLYGYTF
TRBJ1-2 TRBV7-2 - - TGTGCCAGCAGCCCCCCCGGGGCCGGCCATGGCTACACCTTC CASSPPGAGHGYTF
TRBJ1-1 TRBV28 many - TGTGCCAGCAGTTTCATAGGGGGAAGGGGGACTGAAGCTTTCTTT CASSFIGGRGTEAFF
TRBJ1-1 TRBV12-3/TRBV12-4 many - TGTGCCAGCAGTTTGGGTTTCCGCACTGAAGCTTTCTTT CASSLGFRTEAFF
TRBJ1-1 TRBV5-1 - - TGCGCCAGCAGCTTGGATAGGGTAACCACTGAAGCTTTCTTT CASSLDRVTTEAFF
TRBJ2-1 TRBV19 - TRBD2 TGTGCCAGTAGCCTAGCGGGAGGGCCGTACAATGAGCAGTTCTTC CASSLAGGPYNEQFF
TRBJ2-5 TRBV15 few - TGTGCCACCGGCGTGGGTCAAGAGACCCAGTACTTC CATGVGQETQYF
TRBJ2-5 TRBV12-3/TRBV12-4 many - TGTGCCAGCGGGACGGAACGGGATCAGGGGGAGACCCAGTACTTC CASGTERDQGETQYF
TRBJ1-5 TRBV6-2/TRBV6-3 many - TGTGCCAGCAGGTCAGGAAATCAGCCCCAGCATTTT CASRSGNQPQHF
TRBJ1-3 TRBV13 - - TGTGCCAGCAGCTTATGGGTAACTGGAAACACCATATATTTT CASSLWVTGNTIYF
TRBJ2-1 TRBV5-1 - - TGCGCCAGCGGCTTGGATTTTGGTGGTTCCCCTAAGTTCGAGCAGTTCTTC CASGLDFGGSPKFEQFF
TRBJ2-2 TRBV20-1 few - TGCAGTGCTAGCGTCTCTAGCACCGGGGAGCTGTTTTTT CSASVSSTGELFF
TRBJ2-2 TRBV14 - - TGTGCCAGCAGCCTGTCTGAGTCAGTCACCGGGGAGCTGTTTTTT CASSLSESVTGELFF
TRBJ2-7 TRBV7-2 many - TGTGCCAGCAGCTTAGGGGCAGGGGATAACCCCTACGAGCAGTACTTC CASSLGAGDNPYEQYF
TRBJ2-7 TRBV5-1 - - TGCGCCAGCAGCGCCGAACAGGCGGTCTACGAGCAGTACTTC CASSAEQAVYEQYF
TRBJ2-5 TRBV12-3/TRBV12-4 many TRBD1 TGTGCCAGCAGCCGGGACAGGGGTGGGGAGACCCAGTACTTC CASSRDRGGETQYF
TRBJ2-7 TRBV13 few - TGTGCCAGCAGCCCATTCCGGGACGGCCCCTACGAGCAGTACTTC CASSPFRDGPYEQYF
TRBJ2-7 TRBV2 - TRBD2 TGTGCCAGCACCGGACTAGCGGCCGAGCAGTACTTC CASTGLAAEQYF
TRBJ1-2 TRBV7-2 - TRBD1 TGTGCCAGCAGCCGGGACAGGGGGGACAACTATGGCTACACCTTC CASSRDRGDNYGYTF
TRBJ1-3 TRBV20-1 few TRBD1 TGCAGTGCCCCGACCGGGACAGAGGTTTTT CSAPTGTEVF
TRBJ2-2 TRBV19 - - TGTGCCAGTAGTACGAGCTACACCGGGGAGCTGTTTTTT CASSTSYTGELFF
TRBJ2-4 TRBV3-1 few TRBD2 TGTGCCAGCAGCCGGCTAGCGGGAGGAACCAAAAACATTCAGTACTTC CASSRLAGGTKNIQYF
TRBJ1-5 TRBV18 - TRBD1 TGTGCCAGCTCACCCCAGGGGGGATGGGAGCAGCCCCAGCATTTT CASSPQGGWEQPQHF
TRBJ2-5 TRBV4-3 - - TGCGCCAGCAGCCAAGACAGGCTAGCGATGGAGACCCAGTACTTC CASSQDRLAMETQYF
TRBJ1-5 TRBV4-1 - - TGCGCCAGCAGCCATCTGGCCGCCAATCAGCCCCAGCATTTT CASSHLAANQPQHF
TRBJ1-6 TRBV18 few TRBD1 TGTGCCAGCTCACCAGGCTTGTCAGGGGGCGCGAATTCACCCCTCCACTTT CASSPGLSGGANSPLHF
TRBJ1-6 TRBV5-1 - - TGCGCCAGCAGCTTGGCCTGGGGTAATTCACCCCTCCACTTT CASSLAWGNSPLHF
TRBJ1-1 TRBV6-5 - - TGTGCCAGCAGTTACTCGGGGGGTCAAACTGAAGCTTTCTTT CASSYSGGQTEAFF
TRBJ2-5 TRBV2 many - TGTGCCAGCAGTAGGGACCAAGCCAGAGGAGTAGGAGAGACCCAGTACTTC CASSRDQARGVGETQYF
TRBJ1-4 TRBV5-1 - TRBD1 TGCGCCAGCAGCTTACGACAGGGCCAGAGTGAAAAACTGTTTTTT CASSLRQGQSEKLFF
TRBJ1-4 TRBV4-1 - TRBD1 TGCGCCAGCAGCCAAGCGGGACAGGGGGAACCAAATGAAAAACTGTTTTTT CASSQAGQGEPNEKLFF
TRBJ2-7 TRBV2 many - TGTGCCAGCAGGCCCACTAGCCACTACGAGCAGTACTTC CASRPTSHYEQYF
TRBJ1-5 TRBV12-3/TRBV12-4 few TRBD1 TGTGCCAGCCGAAGGGGGCGTCAGCCCCAGCATTTT CASRRGRQPQHF
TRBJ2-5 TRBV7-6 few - TGTGCCAGCAGCCCCCTTGCGGTCAGAGTGGAGACCCAGTACTTC CASSPLAVRVETQYF